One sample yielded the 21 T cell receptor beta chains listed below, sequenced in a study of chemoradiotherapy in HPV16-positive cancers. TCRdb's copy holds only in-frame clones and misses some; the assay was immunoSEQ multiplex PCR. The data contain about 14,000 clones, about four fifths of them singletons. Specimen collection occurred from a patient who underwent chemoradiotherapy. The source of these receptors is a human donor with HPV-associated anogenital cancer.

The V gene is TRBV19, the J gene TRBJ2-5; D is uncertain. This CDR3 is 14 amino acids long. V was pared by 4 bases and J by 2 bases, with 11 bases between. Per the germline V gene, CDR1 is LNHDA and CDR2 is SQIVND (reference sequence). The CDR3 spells CASSKAVQQETQYF. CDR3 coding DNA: TGTGCCAGTAGTAAAGCCGTCCAGCAAGAGACCCAGTACTTC.

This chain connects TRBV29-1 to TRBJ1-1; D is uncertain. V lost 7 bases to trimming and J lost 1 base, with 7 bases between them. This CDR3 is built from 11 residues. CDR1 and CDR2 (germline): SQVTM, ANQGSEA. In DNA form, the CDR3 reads TGCAGCGGGGGAGGGAACACTGAAGCTTTCTTT. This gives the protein CSGGGNTEAFF.

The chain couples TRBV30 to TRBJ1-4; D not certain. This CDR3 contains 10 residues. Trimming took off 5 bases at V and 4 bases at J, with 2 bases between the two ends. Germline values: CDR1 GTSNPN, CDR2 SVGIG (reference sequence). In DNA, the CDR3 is TGTGCCTGGGGTAATGAAAAACTGTTTTTT. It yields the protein CAWGNEKLFF.

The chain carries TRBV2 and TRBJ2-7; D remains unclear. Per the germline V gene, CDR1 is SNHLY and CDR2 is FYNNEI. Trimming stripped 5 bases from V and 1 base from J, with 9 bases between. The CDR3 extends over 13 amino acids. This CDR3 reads CASSTAESYEQYF. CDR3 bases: TGTGCCAGCAGTACGGCGGAGTCCTACGAGCAGTACTTC.

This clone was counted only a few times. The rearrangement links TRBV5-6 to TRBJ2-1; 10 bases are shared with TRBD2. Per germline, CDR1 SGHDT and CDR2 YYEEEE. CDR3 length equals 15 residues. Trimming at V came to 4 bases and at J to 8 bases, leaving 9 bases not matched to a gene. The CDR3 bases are TGTGCCAGCAGCATCACTAGCGGGATTCAGGATGAGCAGTTCTTC. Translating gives CASSITSGIQDEQFF.

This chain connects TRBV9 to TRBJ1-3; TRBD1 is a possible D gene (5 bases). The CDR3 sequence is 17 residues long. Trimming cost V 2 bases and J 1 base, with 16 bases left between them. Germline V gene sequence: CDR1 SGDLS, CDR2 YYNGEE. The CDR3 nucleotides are TGTGCCAGCAGCGTTACCGGGACCACGCAATCTGGAAACACCATATATTTT. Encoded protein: CASSVTGTTQSGNTIYF.

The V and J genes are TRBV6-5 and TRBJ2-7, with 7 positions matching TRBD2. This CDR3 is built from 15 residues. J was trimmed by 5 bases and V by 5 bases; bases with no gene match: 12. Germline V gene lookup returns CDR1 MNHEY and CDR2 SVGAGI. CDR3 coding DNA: TGTGCCAGCAGTCCGGAAGCGGGAATTAGGAACGAGCAGTACTTC. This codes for CASSPEAGIRNEQYF.

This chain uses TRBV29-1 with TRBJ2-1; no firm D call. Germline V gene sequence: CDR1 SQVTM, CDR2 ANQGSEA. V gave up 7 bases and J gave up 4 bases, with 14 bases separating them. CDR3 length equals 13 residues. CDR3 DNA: TGCAGCGATCTACCCCCGAATTACAATGAGCAGTTCTTC. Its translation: CSDLPPNYNEQFF.

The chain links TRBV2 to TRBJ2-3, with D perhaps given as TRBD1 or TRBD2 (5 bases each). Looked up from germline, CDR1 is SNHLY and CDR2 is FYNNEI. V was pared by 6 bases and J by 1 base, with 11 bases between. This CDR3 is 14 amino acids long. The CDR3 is CASRRGAGTDTQYF. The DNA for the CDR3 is TGTGCCAGCAGGAGAGGGGCCGGCACAGATACGCAGTATTTT.

The CDR3 loop reads CASSYQGTTDTQYF. The CDR3 region has the DNA TGTGCCAGCAGTTATCAGGGTACCACAGATACGCAGTATTTT. This chain uses TRBV27 with TRBJ2-3, with D tentatively TRBD1 (5 bases). This CDR3 contains 14 residues. The ends were cut back, 4 bases at V and 2 bases at J, with 10 bases in the middle. Germline CDR1 reads MNHEY; CDR2 reads SMNVEV (reference sequence).

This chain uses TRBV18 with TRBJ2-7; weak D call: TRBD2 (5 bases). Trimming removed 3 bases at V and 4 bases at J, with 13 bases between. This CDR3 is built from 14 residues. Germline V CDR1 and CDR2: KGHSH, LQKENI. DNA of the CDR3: TGTGCCAGCTCACCTGAGACAAGGGAGTACGAGCAGTACTTC. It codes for CASSPETREYEQYF.

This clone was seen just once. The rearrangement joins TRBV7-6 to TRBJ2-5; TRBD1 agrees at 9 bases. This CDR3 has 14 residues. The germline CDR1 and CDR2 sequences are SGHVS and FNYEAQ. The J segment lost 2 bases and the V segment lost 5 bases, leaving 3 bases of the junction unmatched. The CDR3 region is CASSRQGGQETQYF. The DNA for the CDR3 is TGTGCCAGCAGCCGACAGGGGGGACAAGAGACCCAGTACTTC.

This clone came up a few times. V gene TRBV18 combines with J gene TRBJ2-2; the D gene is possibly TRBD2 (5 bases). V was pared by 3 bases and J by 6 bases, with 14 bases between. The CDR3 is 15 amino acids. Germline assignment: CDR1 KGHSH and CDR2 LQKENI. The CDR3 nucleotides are TGTGCCAGCTCACCTAACGGGGAGCCGGCCGGGGAGCTGTTTTTT. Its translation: CASSPNGEPAGELFF.

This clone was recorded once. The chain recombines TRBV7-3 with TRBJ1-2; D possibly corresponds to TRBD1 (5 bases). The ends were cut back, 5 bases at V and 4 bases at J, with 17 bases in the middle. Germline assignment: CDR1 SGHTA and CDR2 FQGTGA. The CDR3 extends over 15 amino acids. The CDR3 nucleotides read TGTGCCAGCAGCCCTACCACAGGTGGAGGCTATGGCTACACCTTC. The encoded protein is CASSPTTGGGYGYTF. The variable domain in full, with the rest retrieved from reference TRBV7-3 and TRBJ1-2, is GAGVSQTPSNKVTEKGKYVELRCDPISGHTALYWYRQSLGQGPEFLIYFQGTGAADDSGLPNDRFFAVRPEGSVSTLKIQRTERGDSAVYLCASSPTTGGGYGYTFGSGTRLTVV.

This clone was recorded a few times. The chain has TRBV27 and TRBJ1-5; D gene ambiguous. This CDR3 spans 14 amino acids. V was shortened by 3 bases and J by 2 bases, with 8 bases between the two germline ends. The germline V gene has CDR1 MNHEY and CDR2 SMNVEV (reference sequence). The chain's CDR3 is CASSFSWGNQPQHF. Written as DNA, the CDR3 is TGTGCCAGCAGTTTTTCATGGGGCAATCAGCCCCAGCATTTT.

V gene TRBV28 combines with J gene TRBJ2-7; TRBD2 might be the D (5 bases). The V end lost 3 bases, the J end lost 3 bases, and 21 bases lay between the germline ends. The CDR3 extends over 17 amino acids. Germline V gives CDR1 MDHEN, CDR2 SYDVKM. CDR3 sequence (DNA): TGTGCCAGCAGTTTCTTATTAGTCGGAACAGACTACTACGAGCAGTACTTC. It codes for CASSFLLVGTDYYEQYF.

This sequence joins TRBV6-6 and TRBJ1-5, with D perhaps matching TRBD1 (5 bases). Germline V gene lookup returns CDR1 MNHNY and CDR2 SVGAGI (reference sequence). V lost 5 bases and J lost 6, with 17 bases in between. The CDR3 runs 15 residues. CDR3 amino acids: CASSDPGGVGQPQHF. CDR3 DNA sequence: TGTGCCAGCAGTGACCCCGGGGGTGTAGGTCAGCCCCAGCATTTT.

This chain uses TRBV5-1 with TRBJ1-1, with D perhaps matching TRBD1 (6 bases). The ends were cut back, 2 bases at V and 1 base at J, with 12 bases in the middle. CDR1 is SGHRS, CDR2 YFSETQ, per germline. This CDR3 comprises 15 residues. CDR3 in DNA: TGCGCCAGCAGCTTCGTACAGGGCCGGAACACTGAAGCTTTCTTT. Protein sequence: CASSFVQGRNTEAFF.

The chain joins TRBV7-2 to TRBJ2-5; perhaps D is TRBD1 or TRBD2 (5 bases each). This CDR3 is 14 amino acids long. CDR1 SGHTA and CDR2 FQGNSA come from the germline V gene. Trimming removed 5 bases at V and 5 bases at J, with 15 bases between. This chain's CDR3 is CASSAAGPGETQYF. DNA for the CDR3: TGTGCCAGCAGCGCCGCAGGGCCGGGGGAGACCCAGTACTTC.

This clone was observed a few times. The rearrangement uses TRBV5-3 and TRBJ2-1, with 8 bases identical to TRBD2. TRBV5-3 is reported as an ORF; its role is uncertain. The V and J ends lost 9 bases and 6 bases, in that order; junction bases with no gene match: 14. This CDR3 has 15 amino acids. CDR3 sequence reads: CATPERPAGVNEQFF. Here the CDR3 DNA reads TGTGCCACCCCTGAGCGGCCAGCGGGAGTCAATGAGCAGTTCTTC.

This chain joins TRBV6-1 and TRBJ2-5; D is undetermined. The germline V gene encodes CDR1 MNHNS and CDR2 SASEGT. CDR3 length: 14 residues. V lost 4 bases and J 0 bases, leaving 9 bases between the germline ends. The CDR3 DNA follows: TGTGCCAGCAGTGCACCCAAACACCAAGAGACCCAGTACTTC. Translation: CASSAPKHQETQYF.